The rows below give T cell receptor beta chains drawn from one sample of a study of vaccination and CD4 T cells after COVID-19. TCRdb analysed the PCR reads with MiXCR anew, one entry per CDR3 protein. The table shows 20,000 or so distinct CDR3 sequences, with less than 55% occurring only once. These receptors' antigens are unknown. This specimen was CD4+ T cells from blood, cultured in vitro, taken before SARS-CoV-2 vaccination. These receptors came from a human donor who had recovered from COVID-19. The CDR3 runs from the conserved cysteine through the conserved F or W.

CDR3 protein: CASSLVKIQGTGELFF
J gene: TRBJ2-2
V gene: TRBV11-2
CDR3 length: 16

CDR3 protein: CASSTVSGYEQYF
J gene: TRBJ2-7
V gene: TRBV19
CDR3 length: 13

CDR3 protein: CASSIPFSGANVLTF
J gene: TRBJ2-6
V gene: TRBV19
CDR3 length: 15

CDR3 protein: CSASAVTGANVLTF
J gene: TRBJ2-6
V gene: TRBV20-1
CDR3 length: 14

CDR3 protein: CSARDPQGPSAPLHF
J gene: TRBJ1-6
V gene: TRBV20-1
CDR3 length: 15

CDR3 protein: CASSVTSGEATQYF
J gene: TRBJ2-5
V gene: TRBV7-8
CDR3 length: 14

CDR3 protein: CASSLQGQNTDTQYF
J gene: TRBJ2-3
V gene: TRBV7-2
CDR3 length: 15

CDR3 protein: CSASRQDNSPLHF
J gene: TRBJ1-6
V gene: TRBV20-1
CDR3 length: 13

CDR3 protein: CAWSVQIGNTEAFF
J gene: TRBJ1-1
V gene: TRBV30
CDR3 length: 14

CDR3 protein: CASSLDGWESSYEQYF
J gene: TRBJ2-7
V gene: TRBV5-1
CDR3 length: 16

CDR3 protein: CASSPGQGHKPQHF
J gene: TRBJ1-5
V gene: TRBV18
CDR3 length: 14

CDR3 protein: CASSLGRGPYYEQYF
J gene: TRBJ2-7
V gene: TRBV7-8
CDR3 length: 15

CDR3 protein: CTSSLRGKWNEQFF
J gene: TRBJ2-1
V gene: TRBV1
CDR3 length: 14

CDR3 protein: CSARGSSYEQYF
J gene: TRBJ2-7
V gene: TRBV20-1
CDR3 length: 12

CDR3 protein: CASRQGGLYGYTF
J gene: TRBJ1-2
V gene: TRBV25-1
CDR3 length: 13

CDR3 protein: CASSSRDRDHYLYEQYF
J gene: TRBJ2-7
V gene: TRBV5-1
CDR3 length: 17

CDR3 protein: CASSLKAWGLAAQETQYF
J gene: TRBJ2-5
V gene: TRBV7-2
CDR3 length: 18

CDR3 protein: CASSLGGTGRMDTQYF
J gene: TRBJ2-3
V gene: TRBV5-4
CDR3 length: 16

CDR3 protein: CASSVGGTGAYEQYF
J gene: TRBJ2-7
V gene: TRBV9
CDR3 length: 15

CDR3 protein: CASSGTAMSNQPQHF
J gene: TRBJ1-5
V gene: TRBV6-1
CDR3 length: 15

CDR3 protein: CASSLVGFVQPQHF
J gene: TRBJ1-5
V gene: TRBV28
CDR3 length: 14

CDR3 protein: CASSEGDRGRDTQYF
J gene: TRBJ2-3
V gene: TRBV6-1
CDR3 length: 15

CDR3 protein: CASSLVRGYGYTF
J gene: TRBJ1-2
V gene: TRBV27
CDR3 length: 13

CDR3 protein: CASSLRGLWETQYF
J gene: TRBJ2-5
V gene: TRBV27
CDR3 length: 14

CDR3 protein: CSALTAGGPNGAQYF
J gene: TRBJ2-5
V gene: TRBV20-1
CDR3 length: 15

CDR3 protein: CASSISGGLNEKLFF
J gene: TRBJ1-4
V gene: TRBV19
CDR3 length: 15

CDR3 protein: CSGLYSIGYNEQFF
J gene: TRBJ2-1
V gene: TRBV20-1
CDR3 length: 14

CDR3 protein: CSVRTYRTDTQYF
J gene: TRBJ2-3
V gene: TRBV20-1
CDR3 length: 13

CDR3 protein: CATRGRGVNSPLHF
J gene: TRBJ1-6
V gene: TRBV19
CDR3 length: 14

CDR3 protein: CASRRGTAADSPLHF
J gene: TRBJ1-6
V gene: TRBV6-1
CDR3 length: 15

CDR3 protein: CASSFPSSGRGELFF
J gene: TRBJ2-2
V gene: TRBV7-2
CDR3 length: 15

CDR3 protein: CSARAGSSYNSPLHF
J gene: TRBJ1-6
V gene: TRBV20-1
CDR3 length: 15

CDR3 protein: CSARLGLPPYEQYF
J gene: TRBJ2-7
V gene: TRBV20-1
CDR3 length: 14

CDR3 protein: CASSFQGANAFREAFF
J gene: TRBJ1-1
V gene: TRBV27
CDR3 length: 16

CDR3 protein: CASSYTMDRGLGEQYF
J gene: TRBJ2-7
V gene: TRBV10-1
CDR3 length: 16

CDR3 protein: CASSWASGTYEQYF
J gene: TRBJ2-7
V gene: TRBV19
CDR3 length: 14

CDR3 protein: CASSPPPFTEAFF
J gene: TRBJ1-1
V gene: TRBV7-3
CDR3 length: 13

CDR3 protein: CSARLRTSGAYNEQFF
J gene: TRBJ2-1
V gene: TRBV20-1
CDR3 length: 16

CDR3 protein: CASSQEARGRGNTEAFF
J gene: TRBJ1-1
V gene: TRBV4-1
CDR3 length: 17

CDR3 protein: CASSQEYFGSEAFF
J gene: TRBJ1-1
V gene: TRBV14
CDR3 length: 14

CDR3 protein: CATSRGQGLGGEQYF
J gene: TRBJ2-7
V gene: TRBV15
CDR3 length: 15

CDR3 protein: CASSLIGLHSRGELFF
J gene: TRBJ2-2
V gene: TRBV5-4
CDR3 length: 16

CDR3 protein: CASTISFSYNEQFF
J gene: TRBJ2-1
V gene: TRBV28
CDR3 length: 14

CDR3 protein: CAISGTGGETQYF
J gene: TRBJ2-5
V gene: TRBV10-3
CDR3 length: 13

CDR3 protein: CATSRVEGSSGANVLTF
J gene: TRBJ2-6
V gene: TRBV15
CDR3 length: 17

CDR3 protein: CSASLLRVPDTQYF
J gene: TRBJ2-3
V gene: TRBV20-1
CDR3 length: 14

CDR3 protein: CASQPEGDVGLFF
J gene: TRBJ1-4
V gene: TRBV19
CDR3 length: 13

CDR3 protein: CAWGAGASGELFF
J gene: TRBJ2-2
V gene: TRBV30
CDR3 length: 13

CDR3 protein: CASSLWLDRATSEQYF
J gene: TRBJ2-7
V gene: TRBV5-1
CDR3 length: 16

CDR3 protein: CSARGPVRGKETQYF
J gene: TRBJ2-5
V gene: TRBV20-1
CDR3 length: 15

CDR3 protein: CASDSGAEQYF
J gene: TRBJ2-7
V gene: TRBV5-4
CDR3 length: 11

CDR3 protein: CSEAGDNYNEQFF
J gene: TRBJ2-1
V gene: TRBV20-1
CDR3 length: 13

CDR3 protein: CASRAIGRETQYF
J gene: TRBJ2-5
V gene: TRBV19
CDR3 length: 13

CDR3 protein: CASRQAGGPETQYF
J gene: TRBJ2-5
V gene: TRBV12-3/TRBV12-4
CDR3 length: 14